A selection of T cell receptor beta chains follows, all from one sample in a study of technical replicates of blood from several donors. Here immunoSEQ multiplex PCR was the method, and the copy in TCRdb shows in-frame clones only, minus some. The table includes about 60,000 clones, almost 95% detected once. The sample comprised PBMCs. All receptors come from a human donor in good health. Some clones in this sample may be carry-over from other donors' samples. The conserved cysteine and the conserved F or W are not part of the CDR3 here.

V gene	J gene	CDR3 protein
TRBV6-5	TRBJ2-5	ASRRTGLETQY
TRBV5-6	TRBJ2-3	ASSLGHPIRDTQY
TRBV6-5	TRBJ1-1	ASSYAAGGYTEAF
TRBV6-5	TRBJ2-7	ASTPPGTGGEQY
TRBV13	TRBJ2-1	ASSPEAGGPRNEQF
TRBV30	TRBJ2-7	AKTSGSSYEQY
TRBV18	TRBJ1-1	ASSSTGSSDEAF
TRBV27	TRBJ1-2	ASSFSGTGDWSGYT
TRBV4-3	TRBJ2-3	ASSGRDRGGDTQY
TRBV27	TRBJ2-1	ASSLAGGRVEQF
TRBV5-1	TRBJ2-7	ASSLGAKPDEQY
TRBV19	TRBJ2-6	ATQAVDRGFSGANVLT
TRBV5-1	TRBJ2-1	ASSLLVVSYNEQF
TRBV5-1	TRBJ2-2	ASSFEGTGELF
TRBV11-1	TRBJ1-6	ASSRDRANSPLH
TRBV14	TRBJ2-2	ASSRDRVKSGELF
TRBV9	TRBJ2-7	ASSVAAGSYEQY
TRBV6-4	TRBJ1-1	ASSPGTGNTEAF
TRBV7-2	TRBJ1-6	ASSLRSSSDSPLH
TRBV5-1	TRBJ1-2	ASSLGGQRNGYT
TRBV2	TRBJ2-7	ASRGGTSGYSYEQY
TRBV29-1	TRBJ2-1	SVQSGRAVNEQF
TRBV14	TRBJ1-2	ASSQSTGAVGAGYT
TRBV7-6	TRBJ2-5	ASSLAGLAGPETQY
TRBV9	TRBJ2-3	ASSVAPLDPDTQY
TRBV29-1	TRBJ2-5	SVEGQSGEQY
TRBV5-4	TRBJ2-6	ASSAATGSGANVLT
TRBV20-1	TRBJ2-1	SASTGNEQF
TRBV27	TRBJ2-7	ASGRAGPYEQY
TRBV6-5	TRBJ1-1	ASRQDRLKNTEAF